This T cell receptor beta chain was captured in a study of CD8 T cells in ankylosing spondylitis (dated by TCRdb to 2016 to 2017). Regarding the complete study: To find TCR variants linked to disease, the study profiled T cell receptor beta repertoires in ankylosing spondylitis patients and healthy donors. The whole study cohort included 108 healthy donors and 25 ankylosing spondylitis patients. Peripheral blood samples were taken, and synovial fluid was additionally collected from ankylosing spondylitis patients. What the work shows at the level of the full study, not this receptor alone: A CD8+ phenotype was shown by the disease-linked clones, which were found at relatively low frequencies in peripheral blood. Blood from ankylosing spondylitis patients appeared to be characterized by a TCR beta motif composed of eight or nine highly homologous amino acid variants. Some of the motif variants had been reported before in the synovial fluid and blood of reactive arthritis patients, a finding that suggests common disease-initiation mechanisms. The disease-linked clones were reported to be significantly enriched in matched synovial fluid samples from ankylosing spondylitis patients.

Instrument on record: Illumina HiSeq 2500. TCR beta libraries were prepared by quantitative 5'-RACE with molecular barcodes. The authors' analysis ran thus. Disease-linked TCR variants were identified with a new computational method built on a probabilistic model of VDJ rearrangement. TCRdb reworked the public reads: Q25 trimming with fastp, MiXCR clone assembly, productive beta chains retained. Here each entry gathers all rows of one CDR3 protein and keeps the most common genes and DNA. TCRdb's processing, not the study's, gives the V and J calls here. Recorded for this sample are about 170,000 distinct CDR3 sequences; around 20% of them occurred a single time. The ten top clones hold about 7.6% of the sample. There are a few counts of this clonotype. The target of this receptor is not known. No base qualities exist here, and no much larger clone lies one base off it. The CDR3, cysteine through phenylalanine, is 15 amino acids long. Of the read, only the CDR3 DNA is kept; its 45 bases are in frame from base 1. Trimming takes 6 bases from V and 0 bases from J, and the germline ends sit 14 bases apart. CDR1 LGHDT and CDR2 YNNKEL were looked up in the germline V gene (reference sequence).

Rearrangement joined TRBV3-1 to TRBJ1-1, with no reliable assignment of the D segment. Sequencing used blood, either unsorted or a sorted T cell fraction (not recorded which). This sequence originates from a male donor with ankylosing spondylitis or in good health (not recorded which). The nucleotide sequence reads as follows: TGTGCCAGCAGGCCAGACATGGCGTTGAACACTGAAGCTTTCTTT. Translation gives CASRPDMALNTEAFF.